This is a list of T cell receptor beta chains from one sample in a study of T cell responses to AZD1222 COVID-19 vaccine. The repertoire was sequenced with immunoSEQ multiplex PCR; TCRdb's copy has only in-frame clones and lacks some. Of fewer than 200,000 clones in the sample, 92% are singletons; the top ten hold roughly 4.4%. The material was peripheral blood, obtained on day 0 of MenACWY control vaccination. These receptors were collected from an adult in good health. Each CDR3 is given with its conserved first and last residue. Fields, in order: CDR3 protein, CDR3 DNA, D gene, clone size, V gene, J gene. The D gene is left open where the match is weak. Only part of the rows carry a size: once, few, many, or a class if the clone is expanded.

CASSPRGGVGSYEQYF	TGTGCCAGCAGCCCCCGTGGAGGGGTTGGGTCCTACGAGCAGTACTTC	NA	NA	TRBV9	TRBJ2-7
CASSEASRSETQYF	TGTGCCAGCAGTGAAGCTAGCCGCAGTGAGACCCAGTACTTC	NA	NA	TRBV2	TRBJ2-5
CASSLAAPEGFKQFF	TGTGCCAGCAGCTTAGCGGCGCCTGAGGGGTTTAAGCAGTTCTTC	NA	NA	TRBV7-6	TRBJ2-1
CASTSSGNTIYF	TGTGCCAGCACTTCAAGTGGAAACACCATATATTTT	NA	NA	TRBV7-6	TRBJ1-3
CASSLTPPSRGYNEQFF	TGCGCCAGCAGCTTGACCCCTCCCTCGCGAGGCTACAATGAGCAGTTCTTC	NA	NA	TRBV5-1	TRBJ2-1
CATNSPSGSSYNEQFF	TGTGCCACCAACTCACCGAGCGGCAGCTCCTACAATGAGCAGTTCTTC	NA	NA	TRBV24-1	TRBJ2-1
CASSLFSGRAPNYNEQFF	TGTGCCAGCAGCTTGTTCTCCGGGAGGGCCCCCAACTACAATGAGCAGTTCTTC	TRBD2	NA	TRBV7-8	TRBJ2-1
CASSLEGAAYEQYF	TGTGCCAGCAGCTTAGAGGGGGCAGCTTACGAGCAGTACTTC	NA	NA	TRBV11-2	TRBJ2-7
CASSPVGGRSNEQFF	TGCGCCAGCAGCCCGGTGGGGGGGCGATCCAATGAGCAGTTCTTC	NA	NA	TRBV5-1	TRBJ2-1
CASSFPGTARERYTF	TGTGCCAGCAGTTTCCCCGGGACAGCTCGTGAGCGCTACACCTTC	TRBD1	NA	TRBV27	TRBJ1-2
CASSFNPPNTEAFF	TGTGCCAGCAGCTTTAATCCGCCGAACACTGAAGCTTTCTTT	NA	NA	TRBV7-2	TRBJ1-1
CASSYPGTDTEAFF	TGTGCCAGCAGTTACCCCGGGACAGACACTGAAGCTTTCTTT	TRBD1	NA	TRBV6-2/TRBV6-3	TRBJ1-1
CATSRDRSTGELFF	TGTGCCACCAGCAGAGATCGGAGCACCGGGGAGCTGTTTTTT	NA	NA	TRBV15	TRBJ2-2
CASSLGGGTNEKLFF	TGTGCCAGCAGTTTAGGGGGGGGCACTAATGAAAAACTGTTTTTT	NA	NA	TRBV27	TRBJ1-4
CASSFQRTLQETQYF	TGTGCCAGCAGTTTCCAAAGGACACTACAAGAGACCCAGTACTTC	NA	NA	TRBV28	TRBJ2-5
CASSLEADSYEQYF	TGTGCCAGCAGCTTGGAGGCTGACTCCTACGAGCAGTACTTC	NA	NA	TRBV7-3	TRBJ2-7
CASSLRSNLPYEQYF	TGCGCCAGCAGCTTGCGCTCAAACCTTCCCTACGAGCAGTACTTC	NA	NA	TRBV5-1	TRBJ2-7
CASTLMVGQPQHF	TGTGCCAGTACCCTCATGGTTGGTCAGCCCCAGCATTTT	NA	NA	TRBV19	TRBJ1-5
CASSFLDTQYF	TGTGCCAGCAGCTTCCTGGATACGCAGTATTTT	NA	NA	TRBV12-3/TRBV12-4	TRBJ2-3
CAISEGGALGYGYTF	TGTGCCATCAGTGAAGGGGGGGCCCTAGGCTATGGCTACACCTTC	NA	NA	TRBV10-3	TRBJ1-2
CASSSRLAGSPLHF	TGTGCCAGCAGCTCGCGTCTGGCGGGTTCACCCCTCCACTTT	NA	NA	TRBV3-1/TRBV3-2	TRBJ1-6
CASSLLRGAGANVLTF	TGTGCCAGCAGTTTACTTAGGGGGGCCGGGGCCAACGTCCTGACTTTC	NA	NA	TRBV28	TRBJ2-6
CASSQVGGYNEQFF	TGTGCCAGCAGCCAGGTGGGGGGGTACAATGAGCAGTTCTTC	TRBD2	once	TRBV3-1/TRBV3-2	TRBJ2-1
CASSLGLAGGEQFF	TGTGCCAGCAGCTTAGGCCTAGCGGGGGGAGAGCAGTTCTTC	TRBD2	NA	TRBV5-6	TRBJ2-1
CASRGQVNSPLHF	TGTGCCAGCAGGGGACAGGTGAATTCACCCCTCCACTTT	TRBD1	NA	TRBV12-3/TRBV12-4	TRBJ1-6
CASRRDVGSGNTIYF	TGTGCCAGCAGAAGGGACGTTGGCTCTGGAAACACCATATATTTT	NA	NA	TRBV27	TRBJ1-3
CASSDGGNQETQYF	TGTGCCAGCAGTGATGGAGGGAATCAAGAGACCCAGTACTTC	NA	few	TRBV2	TRBJ2-5
CTSSLTQGSTLTNEQFF	TGCACCAGCAGCCTCACCCAAGGGAGTACCTTGACCAATGAGCAGTTCTTC	NA	once	TRBV1	TRBJ2-1
CASSLQPGGFTDTQYF	TGTGCCAGCAGCCTTCAGCCAGGCGGATTCACAGATACGCAGTATTTT	NA	NA	TRBV27	TRBJ2-3
CASSYGQSPSGRRYEQYF	TGCGCCAGCAGCTACGGGCAATCCCCAAGCGGGAGGCGATACGAGCAGTACTTC	TRBD2	NA	TRBV5-1	TRBJ2-7
CASSSGQPQYQETQYF	TGTGCCAGCAGTTCAGGACAGCCACAATACCAAGAGACCCAGTACTTC	NA	NA	TRBV27	TRBJ2-5
CASSLRGTSGGTYNEQFF	TGCGCCAGCAGCCTACGGGGGACTAGCGGAGGGACCTACAATGAGCAGTTCTTC	TRBD2	NA	TRBV5-1	TRBJ2-1
CASSLGGIMNTEAFF	TGTGCCAGCAGTCTAGGGGGAATCATGAACACTGAAGCTTTCTTT	NA	NA	TRBV11-2	TRBJ1-1
CASSLGGANGYTF	TGTGCCAGCAGCTTAGGGGGGGCTAATGGCTACACCTTC	NA	few	TRBV7-8	TRBJ1-2
CASSRVNTIYF	TGTGCCAGCAGCCGAGTTAACACCATATATTTT	NA	NA	TRBV3-1/TRBV3-2	TRBJ1-3
CASGQGRHSNQPQHF	TGTGCCAGCGGACAGGGGCGCCATAGCAATCAGCCCCAGCATTTT	TRBD1	NA	TRBV6-5	TRBJ1-5
CASSPSAEGGEQYF	TGCGCCAGCAGCCCGAGTGCAGAGGGGGGCGAGCAGTACTTC	NA	NA	TRBV5-1	TRBJ2-7